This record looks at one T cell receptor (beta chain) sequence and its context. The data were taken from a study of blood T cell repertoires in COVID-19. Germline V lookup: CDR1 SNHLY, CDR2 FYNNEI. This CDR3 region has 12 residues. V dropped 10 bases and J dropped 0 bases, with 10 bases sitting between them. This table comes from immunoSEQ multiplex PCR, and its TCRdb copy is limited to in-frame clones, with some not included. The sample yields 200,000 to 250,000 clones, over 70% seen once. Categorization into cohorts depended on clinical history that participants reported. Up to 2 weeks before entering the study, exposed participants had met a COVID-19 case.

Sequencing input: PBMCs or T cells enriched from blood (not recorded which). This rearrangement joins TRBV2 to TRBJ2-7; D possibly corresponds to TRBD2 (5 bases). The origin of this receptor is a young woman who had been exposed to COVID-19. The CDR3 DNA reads TGTGCCACGCGGACTGGCTCCTACGAGCAGTACTTC. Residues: CATRTGSYEQYF.